The rows below give T cell receptor beta chains drawn from one sample of a study of human CD8 memory T cell subsets. No DNA is given; TCRdb re-called the 5' RACE reads and lists each CDR3 protein once. Its table lists under 6,500 distinct CDR3 sequences. Sequenced sample: CD8+ effector memory T cells (TEM) sorted from PBMCs. The receptors here all came from a human donor in good health. Both conserved end residues are part of each CDR3. A clone size is listed for some rows: how often the clone was seen (once, few, many), or a class if it is expanded.

CDR3	size	V	J
CASSLDLDRGTEAFF	.	TRBV12-3/TRBV12-4	TRBJ1-1
CASSFQGHEQYF	.	TRBV7-9	TRBJ2-7
CASSETPIWYTEAFF	.	TRBV19	TRBJ1-1
CASSTTRDNSDGGYTF	.	TRBV7-9	TRBJ1-2
CSVVLASDDNEQFF	.	TRBV29-1	TRBJ2-1
CASSTGLAAGELFF	.	TRBV19	TRBJ2-2
CASSLGQGSSPLHF	medium-sized	TRBV9	TRBJ1-6
CASSDSGGATDTQYF	.	TRBV6-4	TRBJ2-3
CSVHNWGTFTDTQYF	.	TRBV29-1	TRBJ2-3
CASSAGQDADTQYF	.	TRBV6-4	TRBJ2-3